This entry lists 27 T cell receptor beta chains sequenced from one sample in a study of regulatory T cells in long-lasting Graves disease. The authors built TCR beta libraries using iRepertoire HTBI primers and Arm-PCR of CDR3 regions. TCRdb passed the multiplex PCR reads through MiXCR, listing each CDR3 protein once. Altogether roughly 420,000 distinct CDR3 sequences are present, approximately 14% being singletons, with the ten largest covering approximately 15%. Time point here: newly diagnosed GD, antithyroid drugs for less than 3 months. RNA from PBMCs was the source of the TCR library. The sample was also linked to a second study, of T cells in Graves' hyperthyroidism and ophthalmopathy.

Source: peripheral blood mononuclear cells (PBMCs), taken at new diagnosis, from a patient treated with antithyroid drugs. These TCRs come from a woman in her fifties or sixties with Graves disease.

At least ten counts were recorded for this clonotype. This chain joins TRBV11-2 and TRBJ2-5; a weak D match, TRBD2 (5 bases). V lost 2 bases and J 2 bases, leaving 9 bases between the germline ends. The CDR3 totals 14 residues. The germline V gene encodes CDR1 SGHAT and CDR2 FQNNGV. The CDR3 reads CASSLRRDQETQYF. For the CDR3, the DNA is TGTGCCAGCAGCTTACGACGGGATCAAGAGACCCAGTACTTC.

This clonotype was seen ten or more times. The chain is built from TRBV11-2 and TRBJ1-5, with 8 bases lining up with TRBD1. The V gene end was trimmed by 5 bases and the J gene end by 9 bases; junction bases not matched to a gene: 6. The CDR3 sequence is 13 residues long. The germline CDR1 and CDR2 sequences are SGHAT and FQNNGV. The CDR3 nucleotides read TGTGCCAGCAGCCCGGGACAGGCCGGGCCCCAGCATTTT. As protein: CASSPGQAGPQHF. Variable domain in full (rest from reference TRBV11-2 and TRBJ1-5): EAGVAQSPRYKIIEKRQSVAFWCNPISGHATLYWYQQILGQGPKLLIQFQNNGVVDDSQLPKDRFSAERLKGVDSTLKIQPAKLEDSAVYLCASSPGQAGPQHFGDGTRLSIL.

This clonotype was detected only a few times. The chain couples TRBV5-1 to TRBJ2-2, with TRBD2 identical over 10 bases. V lost 5 bases to trimming and J lost 6 bases; unmatched junction nucleotides: 10. Germline CDR1 SGHRS, CDR2 YFSETQ. The CDR3 has 16 residues. CDR3 amino acids: CASRQNGLAAPGELFF. The CDR3 coding sequence is TGCGCCAGCAGACAGAACGGACTAGCGGCTCCCGGGGAGCTGTTTTTT. Combining the CDR3 with reference TRBV5-1 and TRBJ2-2 gives the whole variable domain KAGVTQTPRYLIKTRGQQVTLSCSPISGHRSVSWYQQTPGQGLQFLFEYFSETQRNKGNFPGRFSGRQFSNSRSEMNVSTLELGDSALYLCASRQNGLAAPGELFFGEGSRLTVL.

The chain couples TRBV29-1 to TRBJ2-2, with no clear D. The CDR3 extends over 12 amino acids. Germline CDR1 reads SQVTM; CDR2 reads ANQGSEA. V was clipped by 7 bases and J by 3 bases, with 9 bases between them. The CDR3 DNA reads as TGCAGCGGAGGCATAGACACCGGGGAGCTGTTTTTT. This translates into CSGGIDTGELFF.

At least ten counts were recorded for this clonotype. Written as DNA, the CDR3 is TGTGCCAGCAGCCGAAATCGACTAGCGGGAGCCTGGGAGACCCAGTACTTC. This codes for CASSRNRLAGAWETQYF. The genes are TRBV7-9 and TRBJ2-5; 12 bases are a match to TRBD2. V gave up 5 bases and J gave up 5 bases; unmatched junction bases: 12. Germline CDR1 reads SEHNR; CDR2 reads FQNEAQ (reference sequence). This CDR3 is built from 17 residues.

This clonotype was picked up many times. The chain combines TRBV2 with TRBJ2-7, with 7 bases identical to TRBD2. Germline trimming cut 8 bases from V and 5 bases from J; bases unmatched to any gene: 12. Germline CDR1 is SNHLY and CDR2 is FYNNEI. The CDR3 is 14 residues long. CDR3 in amino acids: CASVAGEGSDEQYF. In DNA form, the CDR3 reads TGTGCCAGCGTAGCGGGTGAAGGGTCGGACGAGCAGTACTTC.

This chain connects TRBV28 to TRBJ2-1; 10 bases line up with TRBD2. This CDR3 is built from 17 residues. Losses at the gene ends were 2 bases for V and 7 bases for J; bases not matched to a gene: 11. The germline CDR1 and CDR2 sequences are MDHEN and SYDVKM. The CDR3 loop is CASSLSGGLAGVNEQFF. DNA of the CDR3: TGTGCCAGCAGTTTAAGTGGCGGGCTAGCGGGGGTAAATGAGCAGTTCTTC.

The rearrangement links TRBV3-1 to TRBJ2-3; D is uncertain. Germline CDR1 and CDR2: LGHDT and YNNKEL (reference sequence). This CDR3 is 16 amino acids long. V gave up 4 bases and J gave up 0 bases, with 14 bases separating them. As DNA, the CDR3 is TGTGCCAGCAGCCCGAGTACGACAACTAGCACAGATACGCAGTATTTT. The encoded protein is CASSPSTTTSTDTQYF.

The table lists this clonotype with a few counts. The V and J genes are TRBV3-1 and TRBJ2-2, with 8 bases lining up with TRBD2. Germline-derived CDR1 and CDR2 are LGHDT and YNNKEL (reference sequence). After removal of 6 bases from V and 5 bases from J, the junction contained 5 bases not matched to a gene. The CDR3 totals 14 residues. The CDR3 region has the DNA TGTGCCAGCAGAAGCGGGAGTATGACCGGGGAGCTGTTTTTT. It translates to CASRSGSMTGELFF.

A remark on this clonotype: This sequence may be a read error, since a much larger clone differs from it by one base. This rearrangement joins TRBV7-3 to TRBJ2-1, with 8 bases that match TRBD2. Germline CDR1 is SGHTA and CDR2 is FQGTGA. Unmatched junction bases numbered 2, after V lost 0 bases and J lost 4 bases. CDR3 length: 15 amino acids. CDR3 DNA sequence: TGTGCCAGCAGCTTAACCGGGAGGGAGTACAATGAGCAGTTCTTC. This encodes CASSLTGREYNEQFF.

The chain uses TRBV14 and TRBJ1-4; D possibly corresponds to TRBD1 (5 bases). CDR3 length: 17 amino acids. Trimming took off 0 bases at V and 0 bases at J, with 11 bases between the two ends. CDR1 SGHDN and CDR2 FVKESK come from the germline V gene. The CDR3 region has the DNA TGTGCCAGCAGCCAAGAAGGAGGGGACCCAACTAATGAAAAACTGTTTTTT. It codes for CASSQEGGDPTNEKLFF.

The rearrangement uses TRBV4-1 and TRBJ2-3; 12 nucleotides agree with TRBD2. CDR1 and CDR2 from the germline V gene are MGHRA and YSYEKL. Losses at the gene ends were 2 bases for V and 6 bases for J; bases not matched to a gene: 6. The CDR3 length is 16 residues. The CDR3 bases are TGCGCCAGCAGCCAACCTCTAGCGGGAGGGGGTGATACGCAGTATTTT. It yields the protein CASSQPLAGGGDTQYF.

This rearrangement joins TRBV20-1 to TRBJ1-2; TRBD1 is a possible D gene (6 bases). This CDR3 comprises 15 residues. Germline values: CDR1 DFQATT, CDR2 SNEGSKA (reference sequence). V was cut by 0 bases and J by 5 bases, with 16 bases left in between. The CDR3: CSARDSQGGQYGYTF. In DNA, the CDR3 is TGCAGTGCTAGAGATTCGCAGGGCGGACAGTATGGCTACACCTTC.

At least ten counts were recorded for this clonotype. The chain recombines TRBV5-6 with TRBJ2-1; the match to TRBD2 covers 11 bases. This CDR3 has 17 amino acids. V shed 0 bases, J shed 3 bases, and the junction held 5 bases outside the gene matches. From germline, CDR1 is SGHDT and CDR2 YYEEEE. DNA for the CDR3: TGTGCCAGCAGCTTGGTAGCGGGAGGGAACTACTACAATGAGCAGTTCTTC. It translates to CASSLVAGGNYYNEQFF.

This clonotype occurred a few times. V is TRBV6-2 or TRBV6-3 and J is TRBJ2-1, with a weak D call TRBD1 (6 bases). V was trimmed by 0 bases and J by 4 bases, leaving 19 bases between them. CDR1 and CDR2 from the germline V gene are MNHEY and SVGEGT. This CDR3 spans 18 amino acids. In nucleotides, the CDR3 is TGTGCCAGCAGTTACTCGGAGATTGTCGGACAGTTTTACAATGAGCAGTTCTTC. It codes for CASSYSEIVGQFYNEQFF.

This clonotype has only a few counts. CDR3 residues: CASIGTSGNEQFF. The CDR3 DNA reads TGTGCCAGCATTGGGACTAGCGGCAATGAGCAGTTCTTC. This chain joins TRBV2 and TRBJ2-1; 11 nucleotides match TRBD2. The CDR3 has 13 residues. The V and J ends lost 7 bases and 6 bases, in that order; junction bases with no gene match: 2. In germline, CDR1 is SNHLY, CDR2 FYNNEI. The full variable domain, rest sourced from reference TRBV2 and TRBJ2-1, is EPEVTQTPSHQVTQMGQEVILRCVPISNHLYFYWYRQILGQKVEFLVSFYNNEISEKSEIFDDQFSVERPDGSNFTLKIRSTKLEDSAMYFCASIGTSGNEQFFGPGTRLTVL.

This clonotype was observed at least ten times. The J gene is TRBJ2-5, the V gene TRBV2; the match to TRBD2 covers 13 bases. The junction had 1 base not matched to a gene; V was cut back by 8 bases and J by 1 base. The CDR3 totals 14 residues. Germline CDR1 is SNHLY and CDR2 is FYNNEI. The chain's CDR3 is CASGLAGAQETQYF. The CDR3 DNA follows: TGTGCCAGCGGACTAGCGGGAGCCCAAGAGACCCAGTACTTC.

Many counts were recorded for this clonotype. CDR3 protein: CASSLDAGTVYEQYF. In DNA, the CDR3 is TGCGCCAGCAGCTTGGACGCCGGGACAGTTTACGAGCAGTACTTC. This chain links TRBV5-1 with TRBJ2-7, with TRBD1 identical over 7 bases. Germline V gives CDR1 SGHRS, CDR2 YFSETQ. V lost 0 bases to trimming and J lost 4 bases; unmatched junction nucleotides: 7. The CDR3 contains 15 residues.

This clonotype was counted a few times. V is TRBV2 and J is TRBJ2-7; a possible D gene is TRBD1 (6 bases). This CDR3 comprises 14 residues. The V gene's germline CDR1 is SNHLY and CDR2 FYNNEI. Trimming cost V 2 bases and J 2 bases, with 10 bases left between them. The CDR3 loop reads CASSEQGPPYEQYF. CDR3 nucleotide sequence: TGTGCCAGCAGTGAACAGGGGCCCCCCTACGAGCAGTACTTC.

As concerns this clonotype: A much larger clone is a single base away; this may be a read error. This chain connects TRBV12-3 or TRBV12-4 to TRBJ2-1; 12 bases align to TRBD2. The CDR3 spans 15 residues. Trimming at V came to 3 bases and at J to 8 bases, leaving 5 bases not matched to a gene. The CDR3 nucleotides are TGTGCCAGCAGTTTGGAGACTAGCGGGAGAGATGAGCAGTTCTTC. Its translation: CASSLETSGRDEQFF.

This clonotype was seen repeatedly, ten times or more. This chain uses TRBV28 with TRBJ2-7; maybe TRBD2 (5 bases). The CDR3 has 14 amino acids. The V end lost 2 bases, the J end lost 6 bases, and 14 bases lay between the germline ends. CDR1 is MDHEN, CDR2 SYDVKM, per germline. Here the CDR3 DNA reads TGTGCCAGCAGTTTAGAACTAGTTTTCGGCGAGCAGTACTTC. Protein sequence: CASSLELVFGEQYF.

This clonotype has ten or more counts. The junction shows a germline mismatch at one end, possibly a read error. The V gene is TRBV2, the J gene TRBJ1-2, with D unresolved. The CDR3 contains 14 residues. Germline V gives CDR1 SNHLY, CDR2 FYNNEI. The CDR3 DNA reads TGTGCCAGCAGTGAAAGGTTTGGGTATGATGGCCACACCTTC. Protein: CASSERFGYDGHTF.

This clonotype has a handful of counts. The chain recombines TRBV3-1 with TRBJ2-7; D possibly corresponds to TRBD1 (6 bases). CDR1 LGHDT and CDR2 YNNKEL come from the germline V gene (reference sequence). This CDR3 comprises 14 residues. The ends were cut back, 5 bases at V and 2 bases at J, with 13 bases in the middle. The CDR3 protein is CASSSRTAPYEQYF. The CDR3 DNA sequence: TGTGCCAGCAGCTCAAGGACAGCTCCCTACGAGCAGTACTTC.

V is TRBV9 and J is TRBJ2-3; tentative D call: TRBD1 (5 bases). CDR3 length equals 15 residues. V gave up 3 bases and J gave up 2 bases, with 13 bases separating them. The V gene's germline CDR1 is SGDLS and CDR2 YYNGEE. CDR3 loop: CASSARGQNTDTQYF. The CDR3 nucleotides read TGTGCCAGCAGCGCCCGAGGACAAAACACAGATACGCAGTATTTT.

In its sample, this clonotype was seen a few times. The chain joins TRBV27 to TRBJ1-6; D may be TRBD1 (6 bases). V was trimmed by 8 bases and J by 5 bases, leaving 22 bases between them. The CDR3 covers 17 residues. Looked up from germline, CDR1 is MNHEY and CDR2 is SMNVEV (reference sequence). CDR3 in amino acids: CASAGGFRDKHNSPLHF. CDR3 in DNA: TGTGCCAGCGCTGGTGGTTTCAGGGACAAGCATAATTCACCCCTCCACTTT.

This clonotype showed up many times. The rearrangement uses TRBV5-1 and TRBJ2-1; TRBD2 might be the D (6 bases). The germline V gene has CDR1 SGHRS and CDR2 YFSETQ. The CDR3 is 15 amino acids. V was shortened by 3 bases and J by 1 base, with 11 bases between the two germline ends. This CDR3 reads CASSYGGRSYNEQFF. The CDR3 bases are TGCGCCAGCAGCTATGGAGGGCGGTCCTACAATGAGCAGTTCTTC.

The J gene is TRBJ2-2, the V gene TRBV9; 8 nucleotides match TRBD2. The CDR3 is 16 residues long. V lost 3 bases to trimming and J lost 0 bases; unmatched junction nucleotides: 4. The germline gives CDR1 SGDLS, CDR2 YYNGEE. The CDR3 DNA reads as TGTGCCAGCAGCGCGAGCGGGAGCGCGAACACCGGGGAGCTGTTTTTT. Translating gives CASSASGSANTGELFF.